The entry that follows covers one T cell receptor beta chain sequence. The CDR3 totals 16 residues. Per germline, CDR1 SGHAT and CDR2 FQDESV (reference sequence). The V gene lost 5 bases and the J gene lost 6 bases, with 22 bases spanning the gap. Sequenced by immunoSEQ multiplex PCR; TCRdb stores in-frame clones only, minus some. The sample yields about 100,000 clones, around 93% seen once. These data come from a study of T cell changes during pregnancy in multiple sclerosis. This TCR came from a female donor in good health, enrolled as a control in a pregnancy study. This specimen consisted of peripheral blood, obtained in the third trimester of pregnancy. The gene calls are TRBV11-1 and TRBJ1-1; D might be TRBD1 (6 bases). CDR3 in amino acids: CASSPRSPGQGAEAFF. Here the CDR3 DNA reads TGTGCCAGCAGCCCGCGAAGTCCGGGACAAGGGGCTGAAGCTTTCTTT.